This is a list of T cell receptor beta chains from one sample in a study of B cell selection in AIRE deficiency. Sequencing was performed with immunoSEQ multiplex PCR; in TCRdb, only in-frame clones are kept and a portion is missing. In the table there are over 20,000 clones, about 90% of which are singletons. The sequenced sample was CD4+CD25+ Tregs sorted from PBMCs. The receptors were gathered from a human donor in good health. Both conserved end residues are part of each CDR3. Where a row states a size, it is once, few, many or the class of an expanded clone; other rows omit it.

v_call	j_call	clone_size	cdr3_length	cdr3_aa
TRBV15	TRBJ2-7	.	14	CATSRDGRTYEQYF
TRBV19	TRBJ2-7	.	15	CASSTGPSGSYEQYF
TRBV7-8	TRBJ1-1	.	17	CASRVLGRGDMNTEAFF
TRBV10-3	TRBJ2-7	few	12	CAISDQGGEQYF
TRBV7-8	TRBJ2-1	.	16	CASSRWTGSSYNEQFF
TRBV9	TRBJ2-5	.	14	CASSVGDPPETQYF
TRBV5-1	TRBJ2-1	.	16	CASSTHRTSGGAWQFF
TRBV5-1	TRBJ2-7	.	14	CASSPLGGSYEQYF
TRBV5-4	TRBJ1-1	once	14	CASSLLDLNTEAFF
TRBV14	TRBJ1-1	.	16	CASSQGLGLVNTEAFF
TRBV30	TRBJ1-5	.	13	CAWSNDINQPQHF
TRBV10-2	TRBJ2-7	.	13	CASSQTRAYEQYF
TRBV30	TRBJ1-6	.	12	CAWRDSGAPLHF
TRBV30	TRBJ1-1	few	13	CASPNPLGTEAFF
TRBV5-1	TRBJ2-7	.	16	CASSLSGRENSYEQYF
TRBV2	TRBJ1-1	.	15	CASSDRQGWNTEAFF
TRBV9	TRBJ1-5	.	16	CASSVEGAGSNQPQHF
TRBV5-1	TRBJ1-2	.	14	CASSSALTGYGYTF
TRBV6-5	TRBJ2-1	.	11	CASSSRGEQFF
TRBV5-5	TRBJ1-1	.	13	CASSFTGFTEAFF
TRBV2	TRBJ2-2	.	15	CASSNGHWAAGELFF
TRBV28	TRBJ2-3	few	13	CATRTGGLDTQYF
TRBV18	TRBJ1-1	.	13	CASSPAANTEAFF
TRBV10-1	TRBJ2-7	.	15	CASCLQGAIAYEQYF
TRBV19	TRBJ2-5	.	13	CASKGTGEKTQYF
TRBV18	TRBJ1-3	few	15	CASSPPTYSGNTIYF
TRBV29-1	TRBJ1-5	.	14	CSVESAVSNQPQHF
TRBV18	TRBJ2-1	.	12	CASSPRGDEQFF
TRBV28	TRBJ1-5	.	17	CASSFRQGARGHQPQHF